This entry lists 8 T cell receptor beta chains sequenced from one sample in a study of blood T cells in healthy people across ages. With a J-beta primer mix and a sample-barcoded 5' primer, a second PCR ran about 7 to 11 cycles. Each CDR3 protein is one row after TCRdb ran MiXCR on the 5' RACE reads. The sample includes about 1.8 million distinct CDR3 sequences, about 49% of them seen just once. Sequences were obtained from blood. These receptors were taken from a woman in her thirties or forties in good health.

The CDR3 nucleotides read TGTGCCAGCAGCCAAGATCCGACTTCTAATGAGCAGTTCTTC. This encodes CASSQDPTSNEQFF. The rearrangement links TRBV3-1 to TRBJ2-1; no firm D call. CDR1 is LGHDT, CDR2 YNNKEL, per germline (reference sequence). V was cut by 0 bases and J by 7 bases, with 10 bases left in between. The CDR3 consists of 14 residues.

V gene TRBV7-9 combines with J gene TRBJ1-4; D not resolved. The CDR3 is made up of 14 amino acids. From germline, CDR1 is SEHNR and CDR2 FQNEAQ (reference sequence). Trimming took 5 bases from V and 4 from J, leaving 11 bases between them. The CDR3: CASSEMQVNEKLFF. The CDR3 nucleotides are TGTGCCAGCAGCGAAATGCAGGTTAATGAAAAACTGTTTTTT.

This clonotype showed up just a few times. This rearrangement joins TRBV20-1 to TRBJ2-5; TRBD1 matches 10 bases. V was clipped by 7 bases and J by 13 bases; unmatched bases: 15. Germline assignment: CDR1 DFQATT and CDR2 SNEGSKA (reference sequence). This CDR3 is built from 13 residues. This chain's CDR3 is CSVETGTGVIRYF. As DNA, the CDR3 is TGCAGTGTTGAGACCGGGACAGGGGTAATTCGGTACTTC.

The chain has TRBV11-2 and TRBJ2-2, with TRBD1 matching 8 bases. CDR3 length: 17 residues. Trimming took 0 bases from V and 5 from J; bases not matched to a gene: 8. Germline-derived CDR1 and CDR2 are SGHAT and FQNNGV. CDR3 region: CASSLEVYRGRTGELFF. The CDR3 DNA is TGTGCCAGCAGCTTAGAGGTTTACAGGGGGAGGACCGGGGAGCTGTTTTTT.

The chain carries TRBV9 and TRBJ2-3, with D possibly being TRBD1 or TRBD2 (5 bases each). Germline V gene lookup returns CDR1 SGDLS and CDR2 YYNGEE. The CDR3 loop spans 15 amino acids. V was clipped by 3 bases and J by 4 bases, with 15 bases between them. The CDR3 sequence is CASSGGPTTPDTQYF. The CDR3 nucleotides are TGTGCCAGCAGCGGGGGACCAACAACACCAGATACGCAGTATTTT. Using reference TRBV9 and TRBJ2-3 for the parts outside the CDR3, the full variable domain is DSGVTQTPKHLITATGQRVTLRCSPRSGDLSVYWYQQSLDQGLQFLIQYYNGEERAKGNILERFSAQQFPDLHSELNLSSLELGDSALYFCASSGGPTTPDTQYFGPGTRLTVL.

CDR3 loop: CASSQGSGGLIYEQYF. For the CDR3, the DNA is TGCGCCAGCAGCCAGGGTAGCGGGGGGCTGATTTACGAGCAGTACTTC. The chain uses TRBV4-3 and TRBJ2-7; 10 bases are shared with TRBD2. Germline CDR1 and CDR2: LGHNA and YSLEER. The V segment lost 3 bases and the J segment 4 bases; nucleotides outside the gene matches: 9. This CDR3 is built from 16 residues.

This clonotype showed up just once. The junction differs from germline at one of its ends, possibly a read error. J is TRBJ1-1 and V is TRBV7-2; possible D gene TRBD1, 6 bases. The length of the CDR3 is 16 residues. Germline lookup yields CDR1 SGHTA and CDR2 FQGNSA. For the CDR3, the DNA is TGTGCCGGCAGCTTAAATCCCCCAGGGGTGAACACTGAAGCTTTCTTT. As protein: CAGSLNPPGVNTEAFF. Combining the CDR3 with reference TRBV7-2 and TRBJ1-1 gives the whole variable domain GAGVSQSPSNKVTEKGKDVELRCDPISGHTALYWYRQSLGQGLEFLIYFQGNSAPDKSGLPSDRFSAERTGGSVSTLTIQRTQQEDSAVYLCAGSLNPPGVNTEAFFGQGTRLTVV.

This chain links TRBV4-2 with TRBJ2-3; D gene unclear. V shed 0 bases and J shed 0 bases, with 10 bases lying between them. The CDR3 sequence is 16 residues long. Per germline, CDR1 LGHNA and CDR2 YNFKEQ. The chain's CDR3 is CASSQDSESSTDTQYF. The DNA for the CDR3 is TGTGCCAGCAGCCAAGACAGCGAATCGAGCACAGATACGCAGTATTTT.